A selection of T cell receptor beta chains follows, all from one sample in a study of regulatory T cells in long-lasting Graves disease. TCRdb passed the multiplex PCR reads through MiXCR, listing each CDR3 protein once. The profile shows approximately 400,000 distinct CDR3 sequences, around 15% of them singletons. This material consisted of peripheral blood mononuclear cells (PBMCs), taken at new diagnosis, from a patient treated with antithyroid drugs. The receptors were gathered from a female donor with Graves disease. CDR3s include the opening cysteine and the closing phenylalanine or tryptophan. A D gene is named only where the DNA matches it firmly. The size of a clone is reported for some rows only, either as once, few or many, or as a class for expanded clones.

cdr3_aa	cdr3_nt	clone_size	d_call	j_call	v_call
CASSQEWRKRVYSNQPQHF	TGCGCCAGCAGCCAAGAATGGAGAAAAAGGGTCTATAGCAATCAGCCCCAGCATTTT	.	.	TRBJ1-5	TRBV4-1
CASSPPGLNYGYTF	TGTGCCAGCTCACCACCAGGGTTAAACTATGGCTACACCTTC	.	.	TRBJ1-2	TRBV18
CASSPPAFTEAFF	TGTGCCAGCAGCCCTCCGGCCTTCACTGAAGCTTTCTTT	.	.	TRBJ1-1	TRBV7-2
CASSVPGQAYEQYF	TGTGCCAGCAGTGTTCCGGGGCAAGCCTACGAGCAGTACTTC	many	.	TRBJ2-7	TRBV28
CASSLAPGEQPQHF	TGCGCCAGCAGCTTGGCCCCCGGGGAGCAGCCCCAGCATTTT	many	.	TRBJ1-5	TRBV5-1
CASSQPGQGGEQYF	TGCGCCAGCAGCCAACCGGGACAGGGGGGCGAGCAGTACTTC	.	TRBD1	TRBJ2-7	TRBV4-1
CSVEGEVSTDTQYF	TGCAGCGTTGAAGGGGAAGTCAGCACAGATACGCAGTATTTT	.	.	TRBJ2-3	TRBV29-1
CASSPQRALAYEQYF	TGTGCCAGCAGCCCCCAGAGGGCTCTGGCCTACGAGCAGTACTTC	many	.	TRBJ2-7	TRBV7-6
CASSSGGPRVVSPLHF	TGTGCCAGCAGTTCCGGGGGCCCTCGAGTCGTCTCACCCCTCCACTTT	many	.	TRBJ1-6	TRBV27
CASSQGGDRVSGYTF	TGTGCCAGCAGCCAGGGAGGAGACAGGGTATCTGGCTACACCTTC	many	TRBD1	TRBJ1-2	TRBV3-1
CASSQEGGRGYEQYF	TGTGCCAGCAGCCAAGAAGGGGGGCGAGGATACGAGCAGTACTTC	many	.	TRBJ2-7	TRBV3-1
CASSYGQDGLYF	TGTGCCAGCAGCTACGGACAGGACGGTCTGTATTTT	many	TRBD1	TRBJ2-3	TRBV3-1
CAGTTRDTEAFF	TGTGCCGGAACTACACGGGACACTGAAGCTTTCTTT	many	.	TRBJ1-1	TRBV28
CASSSRRQGSEKLFF	TGTGCCAGTAGTTCCCGCCGACAGGGAAGCGAAAAACTGTTTTTT	few	TRBD1	TRBJ1-4	TRBV19
CASSLDPAVPNTEAFF	TGTGCCAGCAGCTTAGACCCCGCAGTACCGAACACTGAAGCTTTCTTT	many	.	TRBJ1-1	TRBV11-1
CASRLGREEKLFF	TGTGCCAGCCGCCTAGGGCGGGAAGAAAAACTGTTTTTT	many	.	TRBJ1-4	TRBV13
CASNWGPGTDGYGYTF	TGTGCCAGCAACTGGGGCCCCGGGACGGATGGCTATGGCTACACCTTC	many	.	TRBJ1-2	TRBV12-3/TRBV12-4
CASSPGPRTFLYGYTF	TGTGCCAGCAGTCCGGGGCCCCGGACCTTCTTATATGGCTACACCTTC	many	.	TRBJ1-2	TRBV2
CSARDRGRTAKNIQYF	TGCAGTGCTAGAGATCGGGGACGCACGGCTAAAAACATTCAGTACTTC	.	.	TRBJ2-4	TRBV20-1
CASTPVAGDTYNEQFF	TGTGCCAGCACCCCAGTGGCGGGAGACACCTACAATGAGCAGTTCTTC	few	TRBD2	TRBJ2-1	TRBV6-1
CASSVEGEGDTEAFF	TGTGCCAGCAGCGTAGAGGGGGAAGGGGATACTGAAGCTTTCTTT	.	.	TRBJ1-1	TRBV9
CASSERTTGDYGYTF	TGCGCCAGCAGCGAACGAACGACAGGAGACTATGGCTACACCTTC	many	.	TRBJ1-2	TRBV5-1